The 26 T cell receptor beta chains listed next were all sequenced from one sample in a study of OX40 agonist ivuxolimab in advanced cancers. Method: immunoSEQ multiplex PCR; TCRdb's copy keeps in-frame clones and lacks some. The repertoire holds about 100,000 clones, with about 88% as singletons. The sequenced sample was CD4+ or CD8+ T cells sorted from blood, obtained in a trial of the OX40 agonist ivuxolimab. Receptors originate from an adult with an advanced solid tumor such as melanoma, head and neck, liver or kidney cancer.

The chain has TRBV10-2 and TRBJ2-7, with D unresolved. The V end lost 2 bases, the J end lost 1 base, and 12 bases lay between the germline ends. Germline V CDR1 and CDR2: WSHSY, SAAADI. The CDR3 consists of 15 residues. The chain's CDR3 is CASSEVASVSYEQYF. CDR3 nucleotides: TGCGCCAGCAGTGAGGTGGCTTCCGTTTCCTACGAGCAGTACTTC.

The J gene is TRBJ1-1, the V gene TRBV9; a possible D gene is TRBD1 (5 bases). The CDR3 is 15 residues long. Germline V gene data show CDR1 as SGDLS and CDR2 as YYNGEE. V lost 0 bases and J lost 1, with 10 bases in between. DNA for the CDR3: TGTGCCAGCAGCGTAGAAATTGGGGGGAACACTGAAGCTTTCTTT. As protein: CASSVEIGGNTEAFF.

This clone was detected once. V and J are TRBV27 and TRBJ2-3; 8 nucleotides match TRBD2. Germline lookup yields CDR1 MNHEY and CDR2 SMNVEV (reference sequence). V lost 7 bases and J lost 3; bases outside the gene matches: 9. This CDR3 region has 15 residues. CDR3 protein: CASMTGTRITDTQYF. DNA of the CDR3: TGTGCCAGCATGACCGGGACTAGGATTACAGATACGCAGTATTTT.

The chain couples TRBV14 to TRBJ2-7; no clear D gene. The germline gives CDR1 SGHDN, CDR2 FVKESK. This CDR3 contains 12 residues. Trimming took 1 base from V and 3 from J, leaving 4 bases between them. The CDR3 sequence: CASSQGHYEQYF. The CDR3 DNA is TGTGCCAGCAGCCAAGGGCACTACGAGCAGTACTTC.

Comment on this clone: At one boundary the junction diverges from the germline segment, which might be a read error. The chain employs TRBV11-2 and TRBJ2-3, with 8 bases fitting TRBD1. The germline V gene has CDR1 SGHAT and CDR2 FQNNGV. This CDR3 region has 11 residues. The CDR3 is CASSAGQGLDF. As DNA, the CDR3 is TGTGCCAGCAGCGCCGGACAGGGCCTGGATTTT. The variable domain in full, completed from reference TRBV11-2 and TRBJ2-3, reads EAGVAQSPRYKIIEKRQSVAFWCNPISGHATLYWYQQILGQGPKLLIQFQNNGVVDDSQLPKDRFSAERLKGVDSTLKIQPAKLEDSAVYLCASSAGQGLDFGPGTRLTVL.

CDR3 protein: CASSQGGQGARNEQFF. Here the CDR3 DNA reads TGTGCCAGCAGCCAAGGTGGACAGGGGGCGCGTAATGAGCAGTTCTTC. This chain joins TRBV4-2 and TRBJ2-1, with 11 bases identical to TRBD1. The CDR3 extends over 16 amino acids. CDR1 is LGHNA, CDR2 YNFKEQ, per germline. With 1 base clipped from V and 7 bases from J, the junction kept 6 bases outside the gene matches.

V is TRBV27 and J is TRBJ1-6; weak D call: TRBD1 (6 bases). In germline, CDR1 is MNHEY, CDR2 SMNVEV (reference sequence). CDR3 size: 14 residues. Trimming pared 6 bases from V and 10 bases from J, leaving 16 bases between. CDR3 bases: TGTGCCAGCAGCAGAACAGGGTTGGACTCACCCCTCCACTTT. Translation gives CASSRTGLDSPLHF.

The chain joins TRBV19 to TRBJ2-1, with 11 bases fitting TRBD2. The ends lost 4 bases at V and 3 bases at J; junction bases unmatched: 11. From germline, CDR1 is LNHDA and CDR2 SQIVND (reference sequence). The CDR3 loop spans 18 amino acids. The chain's CDR3 is CASSSRASGRSHYNEQFF. The CDR3 DNA reads TGTGCCAGTAGTAGTAGGGCTAGCGGGAGGTCGCACTACAATGAGCAGTTCTTC.

DNA for the CDR3: TGTGCCAGCAGCAATTACCCAGGGGATACCGCTGAAGCTTTCTTT. Its translation is CASSNYPGDTAEAFF. The rearrangement joins TRBV7-3 to TRBJ1-1; D perhaps matches TRBD1 (6 bases). The CDR3 is 15 amino acids. V shed 5 bases and J shed 6 bases, with 19 bases lying between them. The germline V gene has CDR1 SGHTA and CDR2 FQGTGA.

The CDR3 DNA follows: TGTGCCAGCAGCCCATATATCTCTCCAATAAGGACGAGCACAGATACGCAGTATTTT. This sequence encodes CASSPYISPIRTSTDTQYF. This chain connects TRBV13 to TRBJ2-3; no definite D call. CDR3 length: 19 amino acids. CDR1 and CDR2 (germline): PRHDT, FYEKMQ (reference sequence). Trimming pared 5 bases from V and 0 bases from J, leaving 24 bases between.

The chain has TRBV2 and TRBJ1-1; D is unresolved. Germline values: CDR1 SNHLY, CDR2 FYNNEI. The length of the CDR3 is 14 residues. V lost 4 bases and J 0 bases, leaving 9 bases between the germline ends. CDR3 protein: CASSAWSMNTEAFF. Here the CDR3 DNA reads TGTGCCAGCAGTGCCTGGTCGATGAACACTGAAGCTTTCTTT.

The genes are TRBV5-8 and TRBJ1-2, with 9 bases matching TRBD1. J lost 1 base, V lost 4 bases, and 8 bases had no gene match. Germline V lookup: CDR1 SGHTS, CDR2 YDEGEE. The CDR3 is 16 amino acids. CDR3 DNA sequence: TGTGCCAGCAGCCCCGGGACAGGGATAATTAACTATGGCTACACCTTC. Translating gives CASSPGTGIINYGYTF.

This clone is a singleton in its sample. The V gene is TRBV14, the J gene TRBJ2-3; D uncertain. V gave up 0 bases and J gave up 3 bases, with 10 bases separating them. CDR1 and CDR2 (germline): SGHDN, FVKESK. This CDR3 is 15 amino acids long. The DNA for the CDR3 is TGTGCCAGCAGCCAAGATTCTCGCCGGACAGATACGCAGTATTTT. Amino acids: CASSQDSRRTDTQYF.

This chain joins TRBV29-1 and TRBJ2-7, with D unresolved. V was clipped by 2 bases and J by 6 bases, with 14 bases between them. From germline, CDR1 is SQVTM and CDR2 ANQGSEA. This CDR3 has 13 residues. Here the CDR3 reads CSVEYGMGTEQYF. For the CDR3, the DNA is TGCAGCGTTGAATATGGAATGGGAACCGAGCAGTACTTC.

J is TRBJ2-7 and V is TRBV5-1; 9 nucleotides agree with TRBD1. Germline loops: CDR1 SGHRS, CDR2 YFSETQ. The CDR3 covers 14 residues. The V segment lost 7 bases and the J segment 0 bases; nucleotides outside the gene matches: 5. As DNA, the CDR3 is TGCGCCAGCTGCAGGACAGGGGACTCCTACGAGCAGTACTTC. It yields the protein CASCRTGDSYEQYF.

This clone was detected only once. The genes are TRBV7-9 and TRBJ1-1; TRBD1 might be the D (6 bases). Germline V CDR1 and CDR2: SEHNR, FQNEAQ (reference sequence). Trimming cost V 1 base and J 11 bases, with 14 bases left between them. This CDR3 is 13 amino acids long. This CDR3 reads CASSLVGGLTAFF. CDR3 sequence (DNA): TGTGCCAGCAGCTTAGTGGGGGGGCTTACGGCTTTCTTT.

This chain joins TRBV7-9 and TRBJ2-1; 9 bases fit TRBD2. Per the germline V gene, CDR1 is SEHNR and CDR2 is FQNEAQ (reference sequence). The CDR3 consists of 16 residues. With V trimmed by 3 bases and J by 3 bases, 6 bases remained unmatched. CDR3 nucleotide sequence: TGTGCCAGCAGCTTTCGTGCGGGAGGGAACTACAATGAGCAGTTCTTC. Protein sequence: CASSFRAGGNYNEQFF.

The V gene is TRBV18, the J gene TRBJ2-4, with 9 bases lining up with TRBD1. With 4 bases clipped from V and 1 base from J, the junction kept 17 bases outside the gene matches. CDR1 and CDR2 from the germline V gene are KGHSH and LQKENI. This CDR3 spans 20 amino acids. CDR3 loop: CASSLLPGQGLGRAKNIQYF. The DNA for the CDR3 is TGTGCCAGCTCACTTCTACCGGGACAGGGTCTCGGGCGGGCCAAAAACATTCAGTACTTC.

The chain employs TRBV5-1 and TRBJ1-1; weak D call: TRBD1 (6 bases). V lost 3 bases, J lost 0 bases, and 9 bases lay in between. Germline values: CDR1 SGHRS, CDR2 YFSETQ. The CDR3 runs to 14 residues. For the CDR3, the DNA is TGCGCCAGCAGCTCGACAGGCCTGAACACTGAAGCTTTCTTT. It is translated as CASSSTGLNTEAFF.

CDR3 amino acids: CASSEQTGSTDTQYF. DNA of the CDR3: TGTGCCAGCAGTGAACAGACAGGAAGCACAGATACGCAGTATTTT. The V call is TRBV6-1, the J call TRBJ2-3; perhaps TRBD1 as D (6 bases). The germline gives CDR1 MNHNS, CDR2 SASEGT. V lost 2 bases and J 0 bases, leaving 9 bases between the germline ends. The CDR3 runs 15 residues.

The J gene is TRBJ2-5, the V gene TRBV18; the match to TRBD1 covers 8 bases. Losses at the gene ends were 2 bases for V and 7 bases for J; bases not matched to a gene: 9. The CDR3 is 15 amino acids. Per germline, CDR1 KGHSH and CDR2 LQKENI. For the CDR3, the DNA is TGTGCCAGCTCACCATATCAAGGACAGGGTGGGACCCAGTACTTC. Protein sequence: CASSPYQGQGGTQYF.

The chain employs TRBV7-9 and TRBJ1-5; TRBD1 is a possible D gene (6 bases). CDR1 is SEHNR and CDR2 is FQNEAQ in the germline V gene (reference sequence). There are 14 residues in the CDR3. V lost 3 bases to trimming and J lost 4 bases, with 10 bases between them. CDR3 residues: CASSLDRTNQPQHF. The CDR3 coding sequence is TGTGCCAGCAGCTTGGACAGAACTAATCAGCCCCAGCATTTT.

This clone was recorded once. J is TRBJ2-2 and V is TRBV5-1, with 7 nucleotides matching TRBD2. V shed 4 bases and J 1 base; nucleotides not matched to a gene: 7. CDR1 and CDR2 (germline): SGHRS, YFSETQ. The CDR3 runs 16 residues. The CDR3 DNA is TGCGCCAGCAGCCGGCGGGAGCAAGGGAACACCGGGGAGCTGTTTTTT. Translating it yields CASSRREQGNTGELFF.

The chain joins TRBV28 to TRBJ2-5, with TRBD2 matching over 7 bases. The CDR3 extends over 16 amino acids. V dropped 9 bases and J dropped 4; count of bases not matched to a gene: 17. The germline V gene has CDR1 MDHEN and CDR2 SYDVKM. The CDR3 loop reads CASQTLATQRAETQYF. The CDR3 DNA is TGTGCCAGTCAAACACTAGCGACTCAGAGGGCAGAGACCCAGTACTTC.

This clone was picked up one time. V and J are TRBV5-8 and TRBJ1-2; D unclear. The CDR3 contains 15 residues. The V gene's germline CDR1 is SGHTS and CDR2 YDEGEE. V lost 5 bases, J lost 4 bases, and 18 bases lay in between. CDR3 nucleotides: TGTGCCAGCAGGAAGGTTCGCGGGTCTGCCTATGGCTACACCTTC. Residues: CASRKVRGSAYGYTF.

This chain links TRBV5-1 with TRBJ2-5; 9 bases align to TRBD1. Germline CDR1 reads SGHRS; CDR2 reads YFSETQ. V lost 3 bases and J lost 4; bases outside the gene matches: 4. The CDR3 consists of 14 residues. CDR3 nucleotide sequence: TGCGCCAGCAGCTCCGGGACAGGGCTAGAGACCCAGTACTTC. Amino acids: CASSSGTGLETQYF.